The 9 T cell receptor beta chains below all came from one sample that was sequenced in a study of cytomegalovirus exposure and HLA in healthy donors. The PCR employed 60 Vbeta primers together with 13 Jbeta primers. Data came from immunoSEQ multiplex PCR; TCRdb stores just in-frame clones and leaves some out. The repertoire holds 150,000 to 200,000 clones, with around 80% as singletons. Specimen: PBMCs. All receptors derive from a male donor in good health and CMV-seropositive.

CDR3 sequence: CASSIGTGLNVNEQFF. In DNA form, the CDR3 reads TGTGCCAGTAGTATAGGGACAGGATTAAATGTCAATGAGCAGTTCTTC. This sequence joins TRBV19 and TRBJ2-1, with 7 positions matching TRBD1. This CDR3 has 16 amino acids. Germline CDR1 and CDR2: LNHDA and SQIVND (reference sequence). V was clipped by 1 base and J by 6 bases; unmatched bases: 9.

The chain is built from TRBV7-9 and TRBJ2-7, with D unresolved. The germline V and J ends were trimmed by 3 bases and 7 bases, with 10 bases remaining between them. The CDR3 extends over 12 amino acids. Germline CDR1 and CDR2: SEHNR and FQNEAQ (reference sequence). The CDR3 sequence is CASSFQELEQYF. DNA for the CDR3: TGTGCCAGCAGCTTTCAGGAACTGGAGCAGTACTTC.

J is TRBJ2-3 and V is TRBV27; weak D call: TRBD2 (6 bases). CDR1 is MNHEY and CDR2 is SMNVEV in the germline V gene (reference sequence). There are 13 residues in the CDR3. V was shortened by 1 base and J by 6 bases, with 8 bases between the two germline ends. The CDR3 region has the DNA TGTGCCAGCAGTTTATTTGGGAGGGATACGCAGTATTTT. Protein sequence: CASSLFGRDTQYF.

V and J are TRBV15 and TRBJ2-3; perhaps TRBD2 as D (6 bases). This CDR3 has 16 residues. V lost 3 bases and J lost 2, with 15 bases in between. CDR1 and CDR2 (germline): LNHNV, YYDKDF (reference sequence). CDR3 loop: CATSRGSGFVTDTQYF. As DNA, the CDR3 is TGTGCCACCAGCAGGGGCAGCGGGTTTGTCACAGATACGCAGTATTTT.

The chain uses TRBV7-9 and TRBJ1-4, with TRBD1 matching 10 bases. V shed 5 bases and J 6 bases; nucleotides not matched to a gene: 9. CDR3 size: 16 residues. The germline CDR1 and CDR2 sequences are SEHNR and FQNEAQ (reference sequence). DNA of the CDR3: TGTGCCAGCAGCGTCCCGGGACAGGGGCGGGATGAAAAACTGTTTTTT. Translated, it gives CASSVPGQGRDEKLFF.

The CDR3 DNA reads TGTGCCAGCTTAGCCCGGTTGCCCGGGGGTGAGCAGTACTTC. Translated, it gives CASLARLPGGEQYF. This chain uses TRBV28 with TRBJ2-7, with D maybe TRBD2 (6 bases). There are 14 residues in the CDR3. The V gene lost 8 bases and the J gene lost 7 bases, with 21 bases spanning the gap. The germline CDR1 and CDR2 sequences are MDHEN and SYDVKM.

The chain is built from TRBV6-9 and TRBJ1-2, with D hard to call. The V and J ends lost 1 base and 4 bases respectively, with 4 bases between them. This CDR3 comprises 12 residues. CDR1 and CDR2 (germline): MNHGY, SVAAGI. Here the CDR3 reads CASSYYSYGYTF. Here the CDR3 DNA reads TGTGCCAGCAGTTATTACAGCTATGGCTACACCTTC.

The rearrangement joins TRBV9 to TRBJ2-5, with D tentatively TRBD1 (5 bases). The germline V gene has CDR1 SGDLS and CDR2 YYNGEE. This CDR3 comprises 14 residues. V was pared by 2 bases and J by 0 bases, with 8 bases between. CDR3 residues: CASSVNRYQETQYF. CDR3 coding DNA: TGTGCCAGCAGCGTTAACAGGTACCAAGAGACCCAGTACTTC.

This clone has more than one count but fewer than ten. The V gene is TRBV19, the J gene TRBJ2-7; TRBD1 matches at 9 bases. The CDR3 totals 15 residues. Germline V gives CDR1 LNHDA, CDR2 SQIVND (reference sequence). With V trimmed by 5 bases and J by 5 bases, 10 bases remained unmatched. The DNA for the CDR3 is TGTGCCAGTAGTCTACCGGGACAGGGTGTCGACGAGCAGTACTTC. Translated, it gives CASSLPGQGVDEQYF.